This T cell receptor (beta chain) was obtained from a study of blood T cell repertoires in COVID-19. The wider study: The origin of the acute and convalescent COVID-19 samples was the United States, Italy and Spain.

The length of the CDR3 is 15 residues. Germline CDR1 LNHDA, CDR2 SQIVND (reference sequence). With 2 bases removed from V and 0 bases from J, the gap between germline ends came to 10 bases. Living in 24 US areas, the participants were between roughly 18 and 90 years of age. Cohort placement rested on clinical history that participants reported themselves. Source study methods: Cell counts per sample came from amplifying reference gene primers. The data were produced by immunoSEQ multiplex PCR, yet TCRdb's version contains in-frame clones alone and is incomplete. V and J calls and clone size are given by that table; D and trimming were obtained from the DNA. The sample lists more than 250,000 clones, roughly 80% occurring once.

The clonotype comes from a man between 40 and 49 years old who had been exposed to COVID-19. Specimen: PBMCs or T cells enriched from blood (not recorded which). This sequence joins TRBV19 and TRBJ1-1, with D possibly being TRBD1 (6 bases). CDR3 sequence (DNA): TGTGCCAGTAGTATACAAGCAGGGGTGAACACTGAAGCTTTCTTT. Translation: CASSIQAGVNTEAFF. The full variable domain, with the rest looked up from reference TRBV19 and TRBJ1-1, is DGGITQSPKYLFRKEGQNVTLSCEQNLNHDAMYWYRQDPGQGLRLIYYSQIVNDFQKGDIAEGYSVSREKKESFPLTVTSAQKNPTAFYLCASSIQAGVNTEAFFGQGTRLTVV.